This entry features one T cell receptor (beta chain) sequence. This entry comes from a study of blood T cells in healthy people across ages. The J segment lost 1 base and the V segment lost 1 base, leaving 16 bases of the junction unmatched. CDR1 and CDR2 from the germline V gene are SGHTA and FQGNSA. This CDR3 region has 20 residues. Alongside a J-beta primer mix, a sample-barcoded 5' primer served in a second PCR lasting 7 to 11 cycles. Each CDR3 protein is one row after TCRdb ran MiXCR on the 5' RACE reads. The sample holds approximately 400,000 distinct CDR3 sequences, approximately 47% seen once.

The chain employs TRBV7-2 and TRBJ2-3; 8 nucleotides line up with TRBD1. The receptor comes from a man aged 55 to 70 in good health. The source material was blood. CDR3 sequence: CASSLEADRERVLRTDTQYF. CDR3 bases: TGTGCCAGCAGCTTAGAAGCGGACAGGGAACGTGTTTTGCGCACAGATACGCAGTATTTT.